A single sample gave rise to the 8 T cell receptor beta chains below, sequenced in a study of cytomegalovirus exposure and HLA in healthy donors. The PCR employed 60 Vbeta primers together with 13 Jbeta primers. Method: immunoSEQ multiplex PCR; TCRdb's copy keeps in-frame clones and lacks some. The data contain about 200,000 clones, around 84% of them singletons. Source material: PBMCs. All receptors derive from a man aged 40-50 years in good health and CMV-seropositive.

The rearrangement links TRBV13 to TRBJ2-7, with D perhaps TRBD2 (5 bases). Deletions cut 6 bases from V and 1 base from J, with 16 bases between. Germline lookup yields CDR1 PRHDT and CDR2 FYEKMQ (reference sequence). The CDR3 is 15 residues long. The CDR3 region is CASSQTMGESYEQYF. CDR3 sequence (DNA): TGTGCCAGCAGTCAAACAATGGGAGAGTCCTACGAGCAGTACTTC.

This clone was counted between two and nine times. CDR3 coding DNA: TGTGCCAGCAGCGTTGACAGGACCACCACATACAATGAGCAGTTCTTC. Translating gives CASSVDRTTTYNEQFF. The V call is TRBV11-2, the J call TRBJ2-1; a possible D gene is TRBD1 (6 bases). V was clipped by 5 bases and J by 4 bases, with 18 bases between them. Looked up from germline, CDR1 is SGHAT and CDR2 is FQNNGV. The CDR3 totals 16 residues. The whole variable domain, remainder taken from reference TRBV11-2 and TRBJ2-1, is EAGVAQSPRYKIIEKRQSVAFWCNPISGHATLYWYQQILGQGPKLLIQFQNNGVVDDSQLPKDRFSAERLKGVDSTLKIQPAKLEDSAVYLCASSVDRTTTYNEQFFGPGTRLTVL.

This clone was counted a single time. The chain has TRBV30 and TRBJ2-3; 7 bases match TRBD1. Germline assignment: CDR1 GTSNPN and CDR2 SVGIG (reference sequence). The J segment lost 4 bases and the V segment lost 0 bases, leaving 13 bases of the junction unmatched. This CDR3 region has 17 residues. The CDR3 nucleotides are TGTGCCTGGAGTGTGAGACAGGGCTCATCTCTCGCAGATACGCAGTATTTT. This encodes CAWSVRQGSSLADTQYF.

The gene calls are TRBV5-1 and TRBJ2-5; perhaps TRBD1 as D (6 bases). The CDR3 spans 19 residues. Germline V CDR1 and CDR2: SGHRS, YFSETQ. Between the trimmed V and J ends, which lost 4 bases and 5 bases, there was a span of 30 bases. The chain's CDR3 is CASSAPGQFPAPGWETQYF. The CDR3 DNA follows: TGCGCCAGCAGCGCACCGGGACAATTCCCCGCCCCCGGATGGGAGACCCAGTACTTC.

This sequence joins TRBV7-9 and TRBJ2-1, with 11 nucleotides matching TRBD2. This CDR3 is 16 amino acids long. Unmatched junction bases numbered 5, after V lost 5 bases and J lost 2 bases. The germline V gene encodes CDR1 SEHNR and CDR2 FQNEAQ (reference sequence). CDR3 nucleotide sequence: TGTGCCAGCAGCCTTGGGACTAGCGGACCCTACAATGAGCAGTTCTTC. This gives the protein CASSLGTSGPYNEQFF.

The chain is built from TRBV28 and TRBJ1-5, with 7 nucleotides matching TRBD1. Germline V gene data show CDR1 as MDHEN and CDR2 as SYDVKM. The CDR3 is 14 residues long. Trimming at V came to 2 bases and at J to 2 bases, leaving 0 bases not matched to a gene. CDR3 region: CASSLDRGNQPQHF. In DNA form, the CDR3 reads TGTGCCAGCAGTTTAGACAGGGGCAATCAGCCCCAGCATTTT.

The J gene is TRBJ1-3, the V gene TRBV6-5; D gene ambiguous. The germline V gene encodes CDR1 MNHEY and CDR2 SVGAGI. Trimming pared 6 bases from V and 0 bases from J, leaving 12 bases between. This CDR3 comprises 15 residues. In DNA form, the CDR3 reads TGTGCCAGCAGAGAGGACGGGAGCTCTGGAAACACCATATATTTT. This translates into CASREDGSSGNTIYF.

The rearrangement joins TRBV4-1 to TRBJ2-6, with D perhaps matching TRBD1 (5 bases). V lost 3 bases and J 1 base, leaving 19 bases between the germline ends. The CDR3 consists of 19 residues. Germline CDR1 is MGHRA and CDR2 is YSYEKL. The DNA for the CDR3 is TGCGCCAGCAGCCAGAAGTCGTTAGGGGTATGGTCTGGGGCCAACGTCCTGACTTTC. Protein sequence: CASSQKSLGVWSGANVLTF.